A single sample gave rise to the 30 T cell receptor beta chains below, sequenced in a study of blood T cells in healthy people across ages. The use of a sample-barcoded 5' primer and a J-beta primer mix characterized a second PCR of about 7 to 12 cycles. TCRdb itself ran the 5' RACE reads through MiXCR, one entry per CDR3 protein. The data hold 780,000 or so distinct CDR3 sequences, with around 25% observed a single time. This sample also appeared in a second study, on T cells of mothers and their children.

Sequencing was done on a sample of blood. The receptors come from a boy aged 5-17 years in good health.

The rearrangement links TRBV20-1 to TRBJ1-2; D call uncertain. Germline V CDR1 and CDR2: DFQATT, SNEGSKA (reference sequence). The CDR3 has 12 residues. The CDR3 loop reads CIPHEESYGYTF. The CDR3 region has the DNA TGCATCCCGCATGAGGAAAGCTATGGCTACACCTTC.

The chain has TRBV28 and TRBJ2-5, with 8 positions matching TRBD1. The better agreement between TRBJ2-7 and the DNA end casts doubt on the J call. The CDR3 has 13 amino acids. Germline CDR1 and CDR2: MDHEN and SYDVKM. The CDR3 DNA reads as TGTGCCAGCAGGACAGGGGCCCCCTACGAGCAGTACTTC. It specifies CASRTGAPYEQYF.

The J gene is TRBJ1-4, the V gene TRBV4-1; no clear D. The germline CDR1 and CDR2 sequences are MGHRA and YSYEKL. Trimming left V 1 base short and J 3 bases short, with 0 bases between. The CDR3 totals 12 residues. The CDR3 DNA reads TGCGCCAGCAGCCAAGCTAATGAAAAACTGTTTTTT. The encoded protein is CASSQANEKLFF.

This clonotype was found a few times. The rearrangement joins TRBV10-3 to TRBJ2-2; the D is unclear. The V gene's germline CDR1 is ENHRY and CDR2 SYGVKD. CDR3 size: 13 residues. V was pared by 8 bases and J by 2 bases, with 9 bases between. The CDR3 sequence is CAISDGNTGELFF. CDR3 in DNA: TGTGCCATCTCCGACGGTAACACCGGGGAGCTGTTTTTT.

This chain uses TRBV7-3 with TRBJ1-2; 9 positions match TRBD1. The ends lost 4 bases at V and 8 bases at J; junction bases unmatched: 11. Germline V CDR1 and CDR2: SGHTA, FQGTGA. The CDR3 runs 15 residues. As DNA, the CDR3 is TGTGCCAGCAGCTCACCTAGTACAGGGGGCAACGGCTACACCTTC. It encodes CASSSPSTGGNGYTF.

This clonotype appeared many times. Written as DNA, the CDR3 is TGTGCCAGCAGCCCCTCGGGGTCTGGGGCCAACGTCCTGACTTTC. Encoded protein: CASSPSGSGANVLTF. This chain joins TRBV7-9 and TRBJ2-6, with D maybe TRBD2 (5 bases). CDR3 size: 15 residues. Germline V CDR1 and CDR2: SEHNR, FQNEAQ (reference sequence). The V end lost 5 bases, the J end lost 1 base, and 9 bases lay between the germline ends.

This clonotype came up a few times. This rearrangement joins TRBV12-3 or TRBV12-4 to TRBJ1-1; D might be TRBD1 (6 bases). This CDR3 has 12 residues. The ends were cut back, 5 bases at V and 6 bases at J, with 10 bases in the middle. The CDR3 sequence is CASSKGVSEAFF. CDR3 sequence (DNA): TGTGCCAGCAGTAAGGGGGTCTCTGAAGCTTTCTTT.

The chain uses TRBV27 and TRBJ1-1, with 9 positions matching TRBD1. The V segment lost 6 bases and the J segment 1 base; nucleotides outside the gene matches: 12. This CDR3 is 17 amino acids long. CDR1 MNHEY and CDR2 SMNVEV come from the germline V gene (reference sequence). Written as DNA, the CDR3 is TGTGCCAGCAGCCCCGGGACAGGGCAAAGAAGGAACACTGAAGCTTTCTTT. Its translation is CASSPGTGQRRNTEAFF.

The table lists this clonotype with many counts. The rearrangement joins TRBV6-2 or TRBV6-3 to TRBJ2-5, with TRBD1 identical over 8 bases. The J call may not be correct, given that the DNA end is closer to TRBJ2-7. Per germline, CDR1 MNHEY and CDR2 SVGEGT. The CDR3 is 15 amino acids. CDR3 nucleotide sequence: TGTGCCAGCAGTTACTATGAGGACAGGGTTGGCGAGCAGTACTTC. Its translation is CASSYYEDRVGEQYF.

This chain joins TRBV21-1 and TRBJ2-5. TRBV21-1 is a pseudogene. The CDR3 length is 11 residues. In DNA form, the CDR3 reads TGTGCCAGAGACGGTTGGGAGACCCAGTACTTC. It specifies CARDGWETQYF.

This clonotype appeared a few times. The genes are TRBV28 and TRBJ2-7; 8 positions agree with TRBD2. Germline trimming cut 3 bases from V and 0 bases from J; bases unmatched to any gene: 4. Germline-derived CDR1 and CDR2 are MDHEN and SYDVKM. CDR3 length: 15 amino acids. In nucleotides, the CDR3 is TGTGCCAGCAGTTTGCTTACTAGCGGCTCCTACGAGCAGTACTTC. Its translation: CASSLLTSGSYEQYF.

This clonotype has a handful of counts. CDR3 bases: TGTGCCAGCAGCTTTCCCTTTACTGGACAAGAGACCCAGTACTTC. It codes for CASSFPFTGQETQYF. The chain is built from TRBV7-9 and TRBJ2-5, with D unclear. The V gene lost 3 bases and the J gene lost 2 bases, with 13 bases spanning the gap. CDR1 and CDR2 from the germline V gene are SEHNR and FQNEAQ (reference sequence). The CDR3 has 15 residues.

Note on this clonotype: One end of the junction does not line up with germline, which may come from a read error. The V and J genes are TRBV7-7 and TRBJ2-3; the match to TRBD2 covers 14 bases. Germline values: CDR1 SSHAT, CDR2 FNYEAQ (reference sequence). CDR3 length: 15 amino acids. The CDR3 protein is CASSMGLAGADTQYF. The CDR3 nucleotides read TGTGCTAGCAGCATGGGACTAGCGGGAGCAGATACGCAGTATTTT.

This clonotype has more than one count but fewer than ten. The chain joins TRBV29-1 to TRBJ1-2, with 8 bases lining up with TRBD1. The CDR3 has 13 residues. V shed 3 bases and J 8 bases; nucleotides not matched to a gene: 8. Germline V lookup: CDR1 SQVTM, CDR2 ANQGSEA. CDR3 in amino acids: CSVDPGTGSGYTF. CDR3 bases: TGCAGCGTTGACCCCGGGACAGGTAGCGGCTACACCTTC.

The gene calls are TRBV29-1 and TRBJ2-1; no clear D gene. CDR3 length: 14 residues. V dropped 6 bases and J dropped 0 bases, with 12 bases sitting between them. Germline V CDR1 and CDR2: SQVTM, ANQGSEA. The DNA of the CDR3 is TGCAGCGTCGAGTACTCGAACTCCTACAATGAGCAGTTCTTC. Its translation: CSVEYSNSYNEQFF.

The CDR3 nucleotides read TGTGCCAGTAGCGGGAGGGCCTCCGGCGAGCAGTACTTC. Amino acid sequence: CASSGRASGEQYF. The chain couples TRBV19 to TRBJ2-7, with 8 nucleotides matching TRBD2. Germline-derived CDR1 and CDR2 are LNHDA and SQIVND (reference sequence). The junction had 7 bases not matched to a gene; V was cut back by 6 bases and J by 6 bases. The CDR3 has 13 amino acids.

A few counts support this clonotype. CDR3 in DNA: TGTGCCAGCAGAGGGGGGATGGGCACTGAAGCTTTCTTT. As protein: CASRGGMGTEAFF. The rearrangement uses TRBV6-5 and TRBJ1-1; weak D call: TRBD1 (6 bases). V shed 6 bases and J shed 4 bases, with 12 bases lying between them. The CDR3 is 13 amino acids. The germline V gene encodes CDR1 MNHEY and CDR2 SVGAGI.

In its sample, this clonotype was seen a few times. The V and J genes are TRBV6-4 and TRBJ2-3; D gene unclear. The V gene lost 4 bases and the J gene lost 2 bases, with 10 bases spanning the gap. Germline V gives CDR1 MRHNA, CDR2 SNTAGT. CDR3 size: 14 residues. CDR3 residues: CASSGDSDTDTQYF. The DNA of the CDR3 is TGTGCCAGCAGTGGTGATTCAGACACAGATACGCAGTATTTT.

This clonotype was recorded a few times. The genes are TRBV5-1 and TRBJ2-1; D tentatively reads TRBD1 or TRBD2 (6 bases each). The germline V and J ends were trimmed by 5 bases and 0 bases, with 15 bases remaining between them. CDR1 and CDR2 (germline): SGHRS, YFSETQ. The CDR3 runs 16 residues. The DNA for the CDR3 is TGCGCCAGCAGGGCTACGGGGGACACCTCCTACAATGAGCAGTTCTTC. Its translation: CASRATGDTSYNEQFF.

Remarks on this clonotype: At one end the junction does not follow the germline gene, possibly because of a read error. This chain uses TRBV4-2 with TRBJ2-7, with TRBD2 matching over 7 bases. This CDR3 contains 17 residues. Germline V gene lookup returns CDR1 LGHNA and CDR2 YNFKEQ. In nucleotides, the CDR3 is TGTGCCAGCAGCCAAGAATGGACGGCTAGCGGCATCTACGGGCAGTACTTC. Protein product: CASSQEWTASGIYGQYF.

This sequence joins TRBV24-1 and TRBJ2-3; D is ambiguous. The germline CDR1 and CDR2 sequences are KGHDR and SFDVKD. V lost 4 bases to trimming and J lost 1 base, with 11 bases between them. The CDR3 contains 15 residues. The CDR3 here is CATSDPQYGTDTQYF. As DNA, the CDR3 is TGTGCCACCAGTGACCCACAGTACGGCACAGATACGCAGTATTTT.

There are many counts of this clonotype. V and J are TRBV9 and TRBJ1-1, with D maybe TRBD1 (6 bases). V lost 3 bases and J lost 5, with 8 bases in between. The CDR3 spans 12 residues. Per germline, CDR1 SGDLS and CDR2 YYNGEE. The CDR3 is CASSEGGTEAFF. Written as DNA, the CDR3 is TGTGCCAGCAGCGAGGGGGGAACTGAAGCTTTCTTT.

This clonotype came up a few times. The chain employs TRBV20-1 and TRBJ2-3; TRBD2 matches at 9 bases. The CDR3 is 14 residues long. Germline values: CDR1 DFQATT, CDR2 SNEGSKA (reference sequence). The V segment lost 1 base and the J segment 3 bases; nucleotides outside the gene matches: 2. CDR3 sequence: CSARGLAATDTQYF. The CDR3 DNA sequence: TGCAGTGCTAGAGGACTAGCGGCTACAGATACGCAGTATTTT.

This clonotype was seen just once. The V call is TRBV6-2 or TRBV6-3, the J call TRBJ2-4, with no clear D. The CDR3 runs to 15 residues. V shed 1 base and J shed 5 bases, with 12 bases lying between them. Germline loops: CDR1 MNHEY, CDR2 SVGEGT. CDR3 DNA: TGTGCCAGCAGTTACTGGAACCTATCGCAAAACATTCAGTACTTC. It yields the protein CASSYWNLSQNIQYF.

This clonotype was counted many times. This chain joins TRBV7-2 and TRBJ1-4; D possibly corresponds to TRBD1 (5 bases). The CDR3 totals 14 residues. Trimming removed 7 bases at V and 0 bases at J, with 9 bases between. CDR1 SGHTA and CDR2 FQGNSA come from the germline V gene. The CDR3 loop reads CASTRDSTNEKLFF. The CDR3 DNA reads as TGTGCCAGCACTCGGGACTCAACTAATGAAAAACTGTTTTTT.

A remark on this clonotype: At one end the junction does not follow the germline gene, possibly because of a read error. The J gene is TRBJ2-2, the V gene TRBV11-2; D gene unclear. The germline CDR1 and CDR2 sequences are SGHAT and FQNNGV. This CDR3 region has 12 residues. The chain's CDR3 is CAGSKYTGELFF. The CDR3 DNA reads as TGTGCCGGCAGCAAATATACCGGGGAGCTGTTTTTT.

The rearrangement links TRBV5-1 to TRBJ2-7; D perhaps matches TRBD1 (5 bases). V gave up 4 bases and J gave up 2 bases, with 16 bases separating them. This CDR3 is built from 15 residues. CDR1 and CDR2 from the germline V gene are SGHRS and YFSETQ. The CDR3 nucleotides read TGCGCCAGCAGCCTGATTGGACACGAAGCCTACGAGCAGTACTTC. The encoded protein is CASSLIGHEAYEQYF. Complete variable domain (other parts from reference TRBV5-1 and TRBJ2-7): KAGVTQTPRYLIKTRGQQVTLSCSPISGHRSVSWYQQTPGQGLQFLFEYFSETQRNKGNFPGRFSGRQFSNSRSEMNVSTLELGDSALYLCASSLIGHEAYEQYFGPGTRLTVT.

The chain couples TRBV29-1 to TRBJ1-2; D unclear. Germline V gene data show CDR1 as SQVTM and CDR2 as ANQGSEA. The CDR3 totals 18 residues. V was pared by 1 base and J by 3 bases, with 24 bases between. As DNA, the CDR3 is TGCAGCGTTGAAGTCCCCCTTGCGACCACCGGGAGCGACTATGGCTACACCTTC. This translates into CSVEVPLATTGSDYGYTF.

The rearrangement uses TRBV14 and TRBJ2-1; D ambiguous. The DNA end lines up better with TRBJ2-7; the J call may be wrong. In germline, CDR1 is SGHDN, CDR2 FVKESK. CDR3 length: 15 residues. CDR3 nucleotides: TGTGCCAGCAGCCAAAGTCTTGGGCAGACTTACGAGCAGTACTTC. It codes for CASSQSLGQTYEQYF.

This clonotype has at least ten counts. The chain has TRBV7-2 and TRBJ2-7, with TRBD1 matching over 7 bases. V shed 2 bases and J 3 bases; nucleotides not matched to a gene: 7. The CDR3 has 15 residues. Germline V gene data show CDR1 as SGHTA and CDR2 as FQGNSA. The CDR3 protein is CASSLSVGTVYEQYF. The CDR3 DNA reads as TGTGCCAGCAGCTTATCGGTTGGGACAGTCTACGAGCAGTACTTC.